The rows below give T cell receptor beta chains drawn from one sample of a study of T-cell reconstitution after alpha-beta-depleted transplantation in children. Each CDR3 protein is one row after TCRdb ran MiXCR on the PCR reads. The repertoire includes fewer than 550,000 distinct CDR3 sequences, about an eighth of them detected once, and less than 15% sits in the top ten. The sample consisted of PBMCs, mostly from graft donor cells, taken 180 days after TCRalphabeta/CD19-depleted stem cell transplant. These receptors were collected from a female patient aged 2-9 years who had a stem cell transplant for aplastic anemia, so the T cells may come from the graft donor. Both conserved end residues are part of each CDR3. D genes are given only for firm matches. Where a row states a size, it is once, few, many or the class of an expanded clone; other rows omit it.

CASSTWVTYEQYF | TGTGCCAGCAGCACGTGGGTTACCTACGAGCAGTACTTC | . | TRBV13 | . | TRBJ2-7
CSATEGFLSPLHF | TGCAGTGCTACTGAGGGTTTCCTATCACCCCTCCACTTT | . | TRBV20-1 | many | TRBJ1-6
CASSPTVRPTEAFF | TGTGCCAGCTCACCGACAGTGAGACCCACTGAAGCTTTCTTT | . | TRBV18 | few | TRBJ1-1
CASSFRTAPNSGNTIYF | TGTGCCAGCAGTTTTCGGACAGCCCCAAACTCTGGAAACACCATATATTTT | . | TRBV6-5 | . | TRBJ1-3
CASSLARDRGRNEQFF | TGTGCCAGCAGCTTGGCCCGGGACAGGGGTCGCAATGAGCAGTTCTTC | TRBD1 | TRBV7-2 | many | TRBJ2-1
CASILAGGNYNEQFF | TGTGCCAGCATTCTAGCGGGAGGTAACTACAATGAGCAGTTCTTC | TRBD2 | TRBV6-2/TRBV6-3 | . | TRBJ2-1
CASSPNKGAGRFNQPQHF | TGTGCCAGCTCACCAAATAAGGGCGCTGGAAGATTCAATCAGCCCCAGCATTTT | . | TRBV18 | few | TRBJ1-5
CASSQVYLAGGADTQYF | TGCGCCAGCAGCCAAGTCTACCTAGCGGGAGGGGCAGATACGCAGTATTTT | TRBD2 | TRBV4-3 | . | TRBJ2-3
CASTPGLGEPQHF | TGTGCCAGCACCCCAGGGTTGGGCGAGCCCCAGCATTTT | . | TRBV9 | . | TRBJ1-5
CASSIRDNQETQYF | TGTGCCAGCAGTATCCGGGACAACCAAGAGACCCAGTACTTC | . | TRBV27 | . | TRBJ2-5